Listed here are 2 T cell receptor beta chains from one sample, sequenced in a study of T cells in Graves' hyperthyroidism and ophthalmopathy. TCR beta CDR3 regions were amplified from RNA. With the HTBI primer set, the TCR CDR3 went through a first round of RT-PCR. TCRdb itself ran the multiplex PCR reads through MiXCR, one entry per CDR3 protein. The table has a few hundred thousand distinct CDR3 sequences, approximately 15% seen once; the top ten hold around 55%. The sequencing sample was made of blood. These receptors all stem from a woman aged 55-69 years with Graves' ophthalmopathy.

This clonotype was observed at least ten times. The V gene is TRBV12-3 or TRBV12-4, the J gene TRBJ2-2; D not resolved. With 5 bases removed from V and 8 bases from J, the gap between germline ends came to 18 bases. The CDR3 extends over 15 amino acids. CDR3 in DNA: TGTGCCAGCAGTGCCAATGATCCATGGACGGGGGAGCTGTTTTTT. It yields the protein CASSANDPWTGELFF.

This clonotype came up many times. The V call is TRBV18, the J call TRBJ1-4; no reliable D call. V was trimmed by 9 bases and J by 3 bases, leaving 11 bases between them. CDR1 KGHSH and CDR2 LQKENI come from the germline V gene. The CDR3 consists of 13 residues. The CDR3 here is CASLTSPNEKLFF. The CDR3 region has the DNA TGTGCCAGTTTGACATCGCCTAATGAAAAACTGTTTTTT.